Included here is one T cell receptor (beta chain) sequence, with context. CDR1 and CDR2 from the germline V gene are LNHDA and SQIVND (reference sequence). The CDR3 totals 16 residues. The V end was cut by 6 bases, the J end by 1 base, with 19 bases between. It was during active infection that Seattle patients were enrolled and then longitudinally followed. The data were produced by immunoSEQ multiplex PCR, yet TCRdb's version contains in-frame clones alone and is incomplete. Here the sample spans fewer than 250,000 clones, 84% being singletons. The sample originates from a study of blood T cell repertoires in COVID-19. Study as a whole: COVID-19 samples, acute and convalescent, were from the United States, Italy and Spain. PBMCs, B-cell-depleted T cells, or T cells provided the cDNA or gDNA that made up the material.

Material for sequencing was peripheral blood. This chain links TRBV19 with TRBJ2-7; no definite D call. This TCR was sampled from a woman older than 75 with COVID-19, enrolled during active disease. The CDR3 DNA reads as TGTGCCAGTAGCCCTAGAGGCGGCGCCGGGTCCTACGAGCAGTACGTC. Protein: CASSPRGGAGSYEQYV.